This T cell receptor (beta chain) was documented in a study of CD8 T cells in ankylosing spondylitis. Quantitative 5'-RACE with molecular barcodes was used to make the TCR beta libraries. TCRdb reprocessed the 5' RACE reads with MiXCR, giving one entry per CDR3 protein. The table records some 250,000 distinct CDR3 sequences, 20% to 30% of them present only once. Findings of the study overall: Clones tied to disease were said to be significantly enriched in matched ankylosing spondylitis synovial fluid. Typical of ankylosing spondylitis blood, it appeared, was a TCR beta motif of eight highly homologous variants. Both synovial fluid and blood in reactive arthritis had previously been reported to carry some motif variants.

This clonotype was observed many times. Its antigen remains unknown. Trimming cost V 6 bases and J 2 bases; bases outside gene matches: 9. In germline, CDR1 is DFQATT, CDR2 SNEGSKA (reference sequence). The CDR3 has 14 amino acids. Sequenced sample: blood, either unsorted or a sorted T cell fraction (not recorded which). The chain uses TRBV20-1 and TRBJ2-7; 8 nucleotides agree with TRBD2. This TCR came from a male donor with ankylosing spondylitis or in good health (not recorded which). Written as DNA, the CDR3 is TGCAGTGCAACAGGGCAGCGGGGGACCTACGAGCAGTACTTC. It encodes CSATGQRGTYEQYF.